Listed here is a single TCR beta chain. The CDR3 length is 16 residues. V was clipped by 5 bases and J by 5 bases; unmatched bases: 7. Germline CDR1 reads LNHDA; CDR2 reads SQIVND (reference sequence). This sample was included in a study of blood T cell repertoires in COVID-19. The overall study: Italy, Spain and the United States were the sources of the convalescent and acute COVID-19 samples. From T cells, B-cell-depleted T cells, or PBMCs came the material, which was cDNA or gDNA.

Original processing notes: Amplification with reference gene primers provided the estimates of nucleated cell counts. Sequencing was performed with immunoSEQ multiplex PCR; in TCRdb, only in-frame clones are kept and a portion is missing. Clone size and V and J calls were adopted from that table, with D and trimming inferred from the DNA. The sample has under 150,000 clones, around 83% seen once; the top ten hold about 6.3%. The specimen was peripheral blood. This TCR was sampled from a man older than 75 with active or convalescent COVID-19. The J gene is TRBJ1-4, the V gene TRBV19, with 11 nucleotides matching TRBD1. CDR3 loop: CASSPRTGGANEKLFF. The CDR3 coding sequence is TGTGCCAGTAGTCCGCGGACAGGGGGCGCAAATGAAAAACTGTTTTTT.